Each of the 20 T cell receptor beta chains below was sequenced from the same sample in a study of early T cells in non-severe SARS-CoV-2 infection. TCRdb redid the calling of the 5' RACE reads with MiXCR, one entry per CDR3 protein. The data show fewer than 80,000 distinct CDR3 sequences, with around 11% seen just once and more than 10% held by the top ten. Sequenced material: whole blood, taken at baseline. The receptors derive from an adult who was a healthcare worker with PCR-confirmed SARS-CoV-2 infection or an uninfected control (not recorded which).

This clonotype was detected only a few times. The chain has TRBV28 and TRBJ1-2; the D gene is possibly TRBD1 (5 bases). Germline V lookup: CDR1 MDHEN, CDR2 SYDVKM. Trimming removed 6 bases at V and 6 bases at J, with 5 bases between. There are 10 residues in the CDR3. CDR3 protein: CASRDNGYTF. As DNA, the CDR3 is TGTGCCAGCAGGGACAATGGCTACACCTTC.

A few counts support this clonotype. The CDR3 DNA sequence: TGTGCCAGCAGTTTGGTCGGGTCTGGCTACACCTTC. This sequence encodes CASSLVGSGYTF. This chain links TRBV28 with TRBJ1-2; the D is unclear. This CDR3 region has 12 residues. In germline, CDR1 is MDHEN, CDR2 SYDVKM. The germline V and J ends were trimmed by 3 bases and 7 bases, with 9 bases remaining between them.

This rearrangement joins TRBV7-6 to TRBJ2-1; D could derive from TRBD1 or TRBD2 (6 bases each). V was trimmed by 5 bases and J by 1 base, leaving 12 bases between them. Germline assignment: CDR1 SGHVS and CDR2 FNYEAQ. CDR3 length equals 15 residues. In DNA form, the CDR3 reads TGTGCCAGCAGCCCAGGAGGGGGTTCCTACAATGAGCAGTTCTTC. This sequence encodes CASSPGGGSYNEQFF. The full variable domain, in which reference TRBV7-6 and TRBJ2-1 provide the parts outside the CDR3, is GAGVSQSPRYKVTKRGQDVALRCDPISGHVSLYWYRQALGQGPEFLTYFNYEAQQDKSGLPNDRFSAERPEGSISTLTIQRTEQRDSAMYRCASSPGGGSYNEQFFGPGTRLTVL.

This chain links TRBV11-2 with TRBJ2-1, with D perhaps matching TRBD2 (5 bases). V lost 4 bases and J 8 bases, leaving 12 bases between the germline ends. This CDR3 region has 13 residues. CDR1 and CDR2 (germline): SGHAT, FQNNGV. As DNA, the CDR3 is TGTGCCAGCAGCTACGCCCGGCGGGATGAGCAGTTCTTC. It specifies CASSYARRDEQFF.

This chain joins TRBV4-3 and TRBJ2-3, with TRBD2 matching 8 bases. J gave up 9 bases and V 3 bases, and 8 bases lay outside the gene matches. The CDR3 contains 14 residues. Germline lookup yields CDR1 LGHNA and CDR2 YSLEER. This chain's CDR3 is CASSQSLSGGTQYF. CDR3 bases: TGCGCCAGCAGCCAGTCACTGAGCGGGGGCACGCAGTATTTT.

This clonotype was counted at least ten times. V is TRBV3-1 and J is TRBJ2-1; perhaps TRBD2 as D (6 bases). Trimming pared 4 bases from V and 6 bases from J, leaving 16 bases between. Germline V gene data show CDR1 as LGHDT and CDR2 as YNNKEL (reference sequence). The CDR3 spans 15 residues. The CDR3 DNA reads TGTGCCAGCAGCCGGAGTGTGGGGACTGTCAATGAGCAGTTCTTC. Protein sequence: CASSRSVGTVNEQFF.

This clonotype has a count of ten or more. The chain is built from TRBV6-2 or TRBV6-3 and TRBJ2-3; 8 positions match TRBD1. The length of the CDR3 is 22 residues. After removal of 2 bases from V and 2 bases from J, the junction contained 24 bases not matched to a gene. Germline assignment: CDR1 MNHEY and CDR2 SVGEGT. DNA for the CDR3: TGTGCCAGCAGTTACCCTACAACATTTCACCGACAGGGGCGAAAGGACACAGATACGCAGTATTTT. Translation: CASSYPTTFHRQGRKDTDTQYF.

V and J are TRBV6-5 and TRBJ2-3, with D possibly TRBD2 on 6 matching bases. Germline CDR1 is MNHEY and CDR2 is SVGAGI. The CDR3 extends over 15 amino acids. V shed 4 bases and J shed 5 bases, with 16 bases lying between them. This CDR3 reads CASSLVAGPEDTQYF. CDR3 nucleotides: TGTGCCAGCAGTTTAGTGGCGGGGCCGGAAGATACGCAGTATTTT.

This clonotype has more than one count but fewer than ten. The chain employs TRBV28 and TRBJ1-5; D is undetermined. V was clipped by 1 base and J by 3 bases, with 7 bases between them. The germline V gene encodes CDR1 MDHEN and CDR2 SYDVKM. The CDR3 has 14 amino acids. The CDR3 sequence: CASSLYQTNQPQHF. The CDR3 DNA follows: TGTGCCAGCAGTTTATACCAAACCAATCAGCCCCAGCATTTT.

This clonotype was detected many times. J is TRBJ2-1 and V is TRBV20-1; 11 bases match TRBD2. Trimming removed 8 bases from V and 7 bases from J; junction bases left unmatched: 16. The CDR3 runs 16 residues. From germline, CDR1 is DFQATT and CDR2 SNEGSKA (reference sequence). CDR3 nucleotide sequence: TGCAGTACAACCTACGACCCTAGCGGGGGGTTGAATGAGCAGTTCTTC. Translation: CSTTYDPSGGLNEQFF.

This clonotype was detected a few times. The chain carries TRBV9 and TRBJ1-2; D is undetermined. Germline V gene sequence: CDR1 SGDLS, CDR2 YYNGEE. The CDR3 is made up of 15 amino acids. The V end was cut by 4 bases, the J end by 3 bases, with 16 bases between. The CDR3 spells CASSSQRTGHYGYTF. Written as DNA, the CDR3 is TGTGCCAGCAGCTCCCAGCGGACGGGCCACTATGGCTACACCTTC. Using reference TRBV9 and TRBJ1-2 for the parts outside the CDR3, the full variable domain is DSGVTQTPKHLITATGQRVTLRCSPRSGDLSVYWYQQSLDQGLQFLIQYYNGEERAKGNILERFSAQQFPDLHSELNLSSLELGDSALYFCASSSQRTGHYGYTFGSGTRLTVV.

There are many counts of this clonotype. The chain has TRBV12-3 or TRBV12-4 and TRBJ1-1, with 8 bases matching TRBD1. V gave up 7 bases and J gave up 4 bases; unmatched junction bases: 8. The CDR3 covers 14 residues. The CDR3 sequence: CASTVTGVGTEAFF. Here the CDR3 DNA reads TGTGCCAGCACCGTGACAGGGGTAGGCACTGAAGCTTTCTTT.

The gene calls are TRBV12-3 or TRBV12-4 and TRBJ1-1, with D uncertain. This CDR3 has 12 residues. Trimming pared 6 bases from V and 7 bases from J, leaving 12 bases between. CDR3 DNA: TGTGCCAGCAGACAAGATAAAATTGAAGCTTTCTTT. Its protein is CASRQDKIEAFF.

This sequence joins TRBV7-9 and TRBJ2-1, with TRBD1 identical over 9 bases. The CDR3 extends over 16 amino acids. Unmatched junction bases numbered 10, after V lost 3 bases and J lost 7 bases. Germline loops: CDR1 SEHNR, CDR2 FQNEAQ (reference sequence). The chain's CDR3 is CASSLGQGGPRNEQFF. DNA for the CDR3: TGTGCCAGCAGCTTGGGACAGGGCGGGCCTCGAAATGAGCAGTTCTTC.

This sequence joins TRBV6-6 and TRBJ2-3, with D uncertain. The CDR3 contains 16 residues. V dropped 0 bases and J dropped 2 bases, with 12 bases sitting between them. Germline CDR1 is MNHNY and CDR2 is SVGAGI (reference sequence). For the CDR3, the DNA is TGTGCCAGCAGTTACTCGGAGTACTCCTTCACAGATACGCAGTATTTT. It translates to CASSYSEYSFTDTQYF.

In this sample, this clonotype turned up a few times. V and J are TRBV4-2 and TRBJ2-5, with D uncertain. CDR1 and CDR2 from the germline V gene are LGHNA and YNFKEQ. V was clipped by 3 bases and J by 4 bases, with 15 bases between them. The CDR3 contains 15 residues. CDR3 sequence reads: CASSHNSAVGETQYF. In DNA, the CDR3 is TGTGCCAGCAGCCATAACAGTGCAGTAGGAGAGACCCAGTACTTC.

The rearrangement uses TRBV10-3 and TRBJ2-7, with 8 bases lining up with TRBD2. The CDR3 totals 13 residues. Germline loops: CDR1 ENHRY, CDR2 SYGVKD. Unmatched junction bases numbered 4, after V lost 9 bases and J lost 0 bases. CDR3 loop: CAIVAGSSYEQYF. DNA for the CDR3: TGTGCCATTGTAGCGGGGAGCTCCTACGAGCAGTACTTC.

This clonotype was detected a few times. This chain joins TRBV10-3 and TRBJ1-6, with TRBD1 matching over 9 bases. The germline V gene has CDR1 ENHRY and CDR2 SYGVKD. This CDR3 is 13 amino acids long. V lost 10 bases to trimming and J lost 9 bases; unmatched junction nucleotides: 7. CDR3 bases: TGTGCCACTCGGGACAGGGAAACTTCACCCCTCCACTTT. Translating it yields CATRDRETSPLHF.

This clonotype has a handful of counts. V usage is TRBV6-6 and J usage is TRBJ2-7; D is ambiguous. CDR1 and CDR2 from the germline V gene are MNHNY and SVGAGI (reference sequence). CDR3 length: 14 amino acids. Trimming removed 4 bases from V and 7 bases from J, with 17 bases in between. Here the CDR3 DNA reads TGTGCCAGCAGTTTGAGGACCTCCCTCGGGGAGCAGTACTTC. Its protein is CASSLRTSLGEQYF.

V usage is TRBV4-1 and J usage is TRBJ1-1; TRBD1 is a possible D gene (5 bases). V lost 0 bases and J 4 bases, leaving 12 bases between the germline ends. The CDR3 length is 15 residues. Germline V gene sequence: CDR1 MGHRA, CDR2 YSYEKL. This CDR3 is CASSQEIPGLTEAFF. The CDR3 nucleotides are TGCGCCAGCAGCCAAGAAATACCGGGACTCACTGAAGCTTTCTTT.